This record covers a single T cell receptor beta chain. 0.5 to 1 ug RNA was reverse transcribed with random hexamers. Amplification of the TCR beta CDR3 was carried out by immunoSEQ multiplex PCR, which spanned a total of 54 Vbeta and 13 Jbeta segments. Each CDR3 protein gets one entry after TCRdb re-called the immunoSEQ multiplex PCR reads with MiXCR. The profile shows 150,000 to 200,000 distinct CDR3 sequences, 80% to 95% of them singletons. The record originates from a study of CD8 T cells in Susac syndrome. CDR3 size: 16 residues. Germline V gives CDR1 DFQATT, CDR2 SNEGSKA (reference sequence). Deletions cut 0 bases from V and 4 bases from J, with 16 bases between. TCR beta sequences were obtained from blood CD8+ and CD4+ T cells. FACS was used to enrich TEMRA cells, whereas the CD8+ and CD4+ T cells were obtained by negative isolation.

The sample taken for sequencing was CD4+ T cells from PBMCs. The V gene is TRBV20-1, the J gene TRBJ1-5; D is uncertain. This receptor was obtained from a human donor with multiple sclerosis. CDR3 sequence (DNA): TGCAGTGCTAGAGACCCCGGCAGGAGTGGAAATCAGCCCCAGCATTTT. It specifies CSARDPGRSGNQPQHF.